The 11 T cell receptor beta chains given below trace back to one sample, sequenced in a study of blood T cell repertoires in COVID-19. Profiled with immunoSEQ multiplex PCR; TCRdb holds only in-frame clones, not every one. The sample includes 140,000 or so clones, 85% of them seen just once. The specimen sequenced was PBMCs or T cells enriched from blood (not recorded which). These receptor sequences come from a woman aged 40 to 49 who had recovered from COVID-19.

Written as DNA, the CDR3 is TGTGCCAGCTCCCTGTGGTCGGCCAGGTTCTTTCAAGAGACCCAGTACTTC. Its translation: CASSLWSARFFQETQYF. The V gene is TRBV28, the J gene TRBJ2-5; D is uncertain. CDR3 length: 17 amino acids. Germline V gives CDR1 MDHEN, CDR2 SYDVKM. Trimming cost V 8 bases and J 2 bases, with 24 bases left between them. The full variable domain, its missing parts supplied by reference TRBV28 and TRBJ2-5, is DVKVTQSSRYLVKRTGEKVFLECVQDMDHENMFWYRQDPGLGLRLIYFSYDVKMKEKGDIPEGYSVSREKKERFSLILESASTNQTSMYLCASSLWSARFFQETQYFGPGTRLLVL.

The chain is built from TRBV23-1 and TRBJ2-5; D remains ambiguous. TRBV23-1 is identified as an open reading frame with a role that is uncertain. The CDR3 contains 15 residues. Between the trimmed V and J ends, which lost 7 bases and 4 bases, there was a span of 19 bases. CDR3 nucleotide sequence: TGCGCCAGCATCCCCAAGGTACAGCCCCCAGAGACCCAGTACTTC. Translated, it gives CASIPKVQPPETQYF.

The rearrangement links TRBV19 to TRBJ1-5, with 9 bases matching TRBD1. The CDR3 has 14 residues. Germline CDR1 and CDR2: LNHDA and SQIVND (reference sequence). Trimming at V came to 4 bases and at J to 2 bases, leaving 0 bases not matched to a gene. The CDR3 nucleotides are TGTGCCAGTAGTAGGGACAGGGGCAATCAGCCCCAGCATTTT. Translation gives CASSRDRGNQPQHF.

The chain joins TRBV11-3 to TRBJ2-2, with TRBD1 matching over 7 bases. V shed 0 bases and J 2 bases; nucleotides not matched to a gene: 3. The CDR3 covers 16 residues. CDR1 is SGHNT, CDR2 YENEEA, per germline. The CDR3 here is CASSLEAGGNTGELFF. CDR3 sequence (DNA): TGTGCCAGCAGCTTAGAAGCAGGGGGAAACACCGGGGAGCTGTTTTTT.

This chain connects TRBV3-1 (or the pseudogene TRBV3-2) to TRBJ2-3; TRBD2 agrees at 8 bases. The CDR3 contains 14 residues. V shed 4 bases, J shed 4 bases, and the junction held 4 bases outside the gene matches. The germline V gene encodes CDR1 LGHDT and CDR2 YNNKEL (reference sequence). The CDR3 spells CASSPGGVSDTQYF. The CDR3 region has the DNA TGTGCCAGCAGCCCCGGGGGGGTCTCAGATACGCAGTATTTT.

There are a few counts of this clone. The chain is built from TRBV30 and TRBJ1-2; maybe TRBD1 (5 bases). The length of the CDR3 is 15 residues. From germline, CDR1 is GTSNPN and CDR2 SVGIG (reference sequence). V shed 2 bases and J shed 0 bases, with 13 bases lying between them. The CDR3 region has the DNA TGTGCCTGGAGTACCCAGGGCGTCGCTAACTATGGCTACACCTTC. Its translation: CAWSTQGVANYGYTF.

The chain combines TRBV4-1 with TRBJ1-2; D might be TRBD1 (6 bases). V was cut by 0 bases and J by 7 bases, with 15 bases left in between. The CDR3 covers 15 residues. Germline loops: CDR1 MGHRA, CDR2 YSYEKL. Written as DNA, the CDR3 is TGCGCCAGCAGCCAAGATTTTGCAGGGGTGGGTGGCTACACCTTC. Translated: CASSQDFAGVGGYTF.

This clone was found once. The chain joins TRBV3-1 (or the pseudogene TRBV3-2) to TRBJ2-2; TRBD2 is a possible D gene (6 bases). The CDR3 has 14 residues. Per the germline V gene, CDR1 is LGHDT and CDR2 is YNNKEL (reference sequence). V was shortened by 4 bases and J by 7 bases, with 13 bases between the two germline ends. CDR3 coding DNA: TGTGCCAGCAGCCCCAAGGGAGGTATCGGGGAGCTGTTTTTT. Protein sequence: CASSPKGGIGELFF.

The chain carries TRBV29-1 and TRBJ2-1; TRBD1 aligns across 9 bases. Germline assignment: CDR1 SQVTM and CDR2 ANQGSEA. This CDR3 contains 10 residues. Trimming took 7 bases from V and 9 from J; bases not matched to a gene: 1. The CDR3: CSGTGVEQFF. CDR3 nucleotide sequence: TGCAGCGGGACAGGGGTTGAGCAGTTCTTC.

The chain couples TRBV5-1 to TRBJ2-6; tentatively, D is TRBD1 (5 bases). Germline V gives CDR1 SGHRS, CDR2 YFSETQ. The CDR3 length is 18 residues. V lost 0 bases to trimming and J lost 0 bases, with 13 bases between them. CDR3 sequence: CASSLGAQDPSGANVLTF. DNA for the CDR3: TGCGCCAGCAGCTTGGGCGCACAGGATCCCTCTGGGGCCAACGTCCTGACTTTC.

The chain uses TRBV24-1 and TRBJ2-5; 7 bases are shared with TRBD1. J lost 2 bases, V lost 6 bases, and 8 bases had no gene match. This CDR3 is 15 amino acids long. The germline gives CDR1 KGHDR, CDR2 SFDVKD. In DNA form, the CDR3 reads TGTGCCACCAGTTCCGGGACAGACGTACAAGAGACCCAGTACTTC. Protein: CATSSGTDVQETQYF.